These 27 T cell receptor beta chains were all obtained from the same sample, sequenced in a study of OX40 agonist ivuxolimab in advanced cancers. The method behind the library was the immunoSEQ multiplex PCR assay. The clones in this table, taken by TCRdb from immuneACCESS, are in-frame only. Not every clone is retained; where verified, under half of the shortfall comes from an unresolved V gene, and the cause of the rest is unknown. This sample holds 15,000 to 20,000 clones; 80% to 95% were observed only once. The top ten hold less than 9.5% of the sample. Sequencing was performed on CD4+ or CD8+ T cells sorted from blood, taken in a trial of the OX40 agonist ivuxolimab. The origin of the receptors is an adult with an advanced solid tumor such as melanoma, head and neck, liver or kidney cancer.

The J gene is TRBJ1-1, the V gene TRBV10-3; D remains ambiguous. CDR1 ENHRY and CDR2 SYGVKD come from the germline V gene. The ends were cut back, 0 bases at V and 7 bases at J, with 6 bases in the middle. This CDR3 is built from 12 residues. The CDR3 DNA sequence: TGTGCCATCAGTGAGTCGTCAGTTGAAGCTTTCTTT. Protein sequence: CAISESSVEAFF.

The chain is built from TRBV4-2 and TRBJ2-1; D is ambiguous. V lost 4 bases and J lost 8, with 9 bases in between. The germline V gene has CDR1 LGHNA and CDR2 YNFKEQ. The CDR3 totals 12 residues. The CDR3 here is CASSLTSDEQFF. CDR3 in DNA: TGTGCCAGCAGCCTCACGAGCGATGAGCAGTTCTTC.

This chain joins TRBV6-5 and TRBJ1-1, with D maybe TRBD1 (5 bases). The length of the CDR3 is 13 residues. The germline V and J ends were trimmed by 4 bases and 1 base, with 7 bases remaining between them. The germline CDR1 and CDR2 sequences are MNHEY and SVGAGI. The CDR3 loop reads CASSLQENTEAFF. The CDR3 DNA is TGTGCCAGCAGTTTACAGGAGAACACTGAAGCTTTCTTT.

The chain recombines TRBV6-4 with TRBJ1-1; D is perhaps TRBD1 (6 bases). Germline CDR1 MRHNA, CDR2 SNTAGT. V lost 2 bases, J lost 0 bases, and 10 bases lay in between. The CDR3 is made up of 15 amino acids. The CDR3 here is CASSDTGIMNTEAFF. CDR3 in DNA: TGTGCCAGCAGTGACACAGGGATCATGAACACTGAAGCTTTCTTT.

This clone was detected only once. CDR3 nucleotide sequence: TGCGCCAGCAGCCTCCAGCCCTACGAGCAGTACTTC. Protein: CASSLQPYEQYF. The chain has TRBV5-1 and TRBJ2-7; no clear D. Germline V gives CDR1 SGHRS, CDR2 YFSETQ. With 4 bases removed from V and 2 bases from J, the gap between germline ends came to 7 bases. The length of the CDR3 is 12 residues.

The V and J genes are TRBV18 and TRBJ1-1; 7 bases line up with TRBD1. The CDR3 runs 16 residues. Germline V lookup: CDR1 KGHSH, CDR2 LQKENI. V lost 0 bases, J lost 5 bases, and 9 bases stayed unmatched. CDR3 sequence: CASSPPTLAGGTEAFF. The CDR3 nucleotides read TGTGCCAGCTCACCACCCACTCTAGCAGGGGGTACTGAAGCTTTCTTT.

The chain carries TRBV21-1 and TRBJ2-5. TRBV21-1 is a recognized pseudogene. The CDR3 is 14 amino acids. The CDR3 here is CASSKAEWQETQYF. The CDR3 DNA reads TGTGCCAGCAGCAAAGCTGAATGGCAAGAGACCCAGTACTTC.

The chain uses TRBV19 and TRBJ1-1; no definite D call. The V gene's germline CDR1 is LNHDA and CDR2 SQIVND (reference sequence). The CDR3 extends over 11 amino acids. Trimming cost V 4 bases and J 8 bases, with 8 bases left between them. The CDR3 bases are TGTGCCAGTAGTACCGGACTAGAAGCTTTCTTT. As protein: CASSTGLEAFF.

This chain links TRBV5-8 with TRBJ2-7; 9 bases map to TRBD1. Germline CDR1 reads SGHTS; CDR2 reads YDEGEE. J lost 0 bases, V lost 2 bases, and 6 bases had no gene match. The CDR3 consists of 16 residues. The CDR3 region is CASSLGTGQSSYEQYF. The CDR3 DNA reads TGTGCCAGCAGCTTAGGGACAGGGCAAAGCTCCTACGAGCAGTACTTC.

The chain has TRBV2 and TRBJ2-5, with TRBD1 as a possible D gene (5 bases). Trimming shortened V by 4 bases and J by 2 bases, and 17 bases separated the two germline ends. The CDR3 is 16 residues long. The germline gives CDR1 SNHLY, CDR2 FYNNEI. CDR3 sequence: CASSGSPSGAQETQYF. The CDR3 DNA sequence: TGTGCCAGCAGTGGGTCCCCTAGTGGGGCTCAAGAGACCCAGTACTTC.

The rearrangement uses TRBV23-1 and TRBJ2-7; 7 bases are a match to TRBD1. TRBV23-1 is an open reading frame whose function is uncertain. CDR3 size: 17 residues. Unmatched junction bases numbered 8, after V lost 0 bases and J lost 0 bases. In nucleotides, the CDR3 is TGCGCCAGCAGTCAATCGTTTCGGGACAGCCTCTCCTACGAGCAGTACTTC. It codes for CASSQSFRDSLSYEQYF.

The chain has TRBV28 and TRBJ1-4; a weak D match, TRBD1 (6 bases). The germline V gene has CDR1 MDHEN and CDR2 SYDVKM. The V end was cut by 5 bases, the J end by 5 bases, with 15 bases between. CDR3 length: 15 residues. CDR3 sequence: CASSRRQEMNEKLFF. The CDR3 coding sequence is TGTGCCAGCAGTCGCCGACAGGAGATGAATGAAAAACTGTTTTTT.

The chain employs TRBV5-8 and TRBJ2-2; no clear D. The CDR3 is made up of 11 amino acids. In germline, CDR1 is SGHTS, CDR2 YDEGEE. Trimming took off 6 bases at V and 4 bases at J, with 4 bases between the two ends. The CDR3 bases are TGTGCCAGCAAATCCACCGGGGAGCTGTTTTTT. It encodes CASKSTGELFF.

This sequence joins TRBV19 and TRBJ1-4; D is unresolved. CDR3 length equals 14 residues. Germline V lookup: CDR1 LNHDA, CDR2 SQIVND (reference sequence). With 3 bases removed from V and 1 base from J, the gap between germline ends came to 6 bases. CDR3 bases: TGTGCCAGTAGTATTTCGGTAACTAATGAAAAACTGTTTTTT. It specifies CASSISVTNEKLFF.

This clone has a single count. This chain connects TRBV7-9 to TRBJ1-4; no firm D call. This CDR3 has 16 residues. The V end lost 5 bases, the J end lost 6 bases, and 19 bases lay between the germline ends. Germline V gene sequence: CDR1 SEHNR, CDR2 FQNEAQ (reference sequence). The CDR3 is CASSRQRAGVYEKLFF. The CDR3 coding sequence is TGTGCCAGCAGCCGTCAAAGGGCAGGAGTGTATGAAAAACTGTTTTTT.

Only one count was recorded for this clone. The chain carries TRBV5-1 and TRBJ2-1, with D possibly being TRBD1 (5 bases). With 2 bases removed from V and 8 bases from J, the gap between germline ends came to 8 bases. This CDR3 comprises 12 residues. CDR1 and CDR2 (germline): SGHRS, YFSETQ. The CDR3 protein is CASSFRVDEQFF. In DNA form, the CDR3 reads TGCGCCAGCAGCTTCAGGGTCGATGAGCAGTTCTTC.

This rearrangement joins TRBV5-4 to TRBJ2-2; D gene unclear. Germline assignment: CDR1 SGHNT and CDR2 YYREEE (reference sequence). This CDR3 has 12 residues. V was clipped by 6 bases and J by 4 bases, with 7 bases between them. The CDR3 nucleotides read TGTGCCAGCACGCGGCTCACCGGGGAGCTGTTTTTT. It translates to CASTRLTGELFF. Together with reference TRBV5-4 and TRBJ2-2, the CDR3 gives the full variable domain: ETGVTQSPTHLIKTRGQQVTLRCSSQSGHNTVSWYQQALGQGPQFIFQYYREEENGRGNFPPRFSGLQFPNYSSELNVNALELDDSALYLCASTRLTGELFFGEGSRLTVL.

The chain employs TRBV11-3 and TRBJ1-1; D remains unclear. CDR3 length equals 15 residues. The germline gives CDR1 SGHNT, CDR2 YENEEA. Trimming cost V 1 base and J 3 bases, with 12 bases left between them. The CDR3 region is CASSLAYVADTEAFF. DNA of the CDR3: TGTGCCAGCAGCTTAGCGTACGTTGCGGACACTGAAGCTTTCTTT.

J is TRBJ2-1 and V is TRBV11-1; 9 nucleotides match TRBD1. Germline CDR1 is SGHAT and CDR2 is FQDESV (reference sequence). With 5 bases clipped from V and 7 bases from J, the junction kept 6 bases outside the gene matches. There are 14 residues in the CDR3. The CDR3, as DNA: TGTGCCAGCAGCCCGGGACAGGGTGAAAATGAGCAGTTCTTC. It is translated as CASSPGQGENEQFF. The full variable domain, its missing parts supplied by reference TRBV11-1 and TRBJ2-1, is EAEVAQSPRYKITEKSQAVAFWCDPISGHATLYWYRQILGQGPELLVQFQDESVVDDSQLPKDRFSAERLKGVDSTLKIQPAELGDSAMYLCASSPGQGENEQFFGPGTRLTVL.

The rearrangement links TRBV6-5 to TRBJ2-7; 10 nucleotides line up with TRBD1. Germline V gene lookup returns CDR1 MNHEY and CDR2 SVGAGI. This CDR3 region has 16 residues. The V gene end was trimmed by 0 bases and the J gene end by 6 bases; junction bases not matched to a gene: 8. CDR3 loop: CASSYSGRTGGFEQYF. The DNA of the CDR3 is TGTGCCAGCAGTTACTCGGGCCGGACAGGGGGTTTCGAGCAGTACTTC.

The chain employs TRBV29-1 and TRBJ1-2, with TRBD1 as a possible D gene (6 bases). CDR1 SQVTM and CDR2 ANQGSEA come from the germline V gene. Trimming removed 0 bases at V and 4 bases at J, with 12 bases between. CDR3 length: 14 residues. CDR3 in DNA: TGCAGCGTTGAAGATCAAGGGACAACCTATGGCTACACCTTC. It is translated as CSVEDQGTTYGYTF.

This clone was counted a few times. The CDR3 DNA sequence: TGCGCCAGCAGCCACGACAGGGACACCGGGGAGCTGTTTTTT. Its protein product is CASSHDRDTGELFF. The chain is built from TRBV4-1 and TRBJ2-2; 7 bases align to TRBD1. The trim removed 3 bases at V and 3 bases at J, leaving 1 base unmatched. The germline gives CDR1 MGHRA, CDR2 YSYEKL. CDR3 length equals 14 residues.

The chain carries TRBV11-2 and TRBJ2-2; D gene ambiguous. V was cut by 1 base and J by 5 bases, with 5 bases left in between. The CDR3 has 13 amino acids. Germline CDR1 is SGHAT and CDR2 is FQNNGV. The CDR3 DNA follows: TGTGCCAGCAGCTTAGGGGTAACCGGGGAGCTGTTTTTT. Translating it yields CASSLGVTGELFF.

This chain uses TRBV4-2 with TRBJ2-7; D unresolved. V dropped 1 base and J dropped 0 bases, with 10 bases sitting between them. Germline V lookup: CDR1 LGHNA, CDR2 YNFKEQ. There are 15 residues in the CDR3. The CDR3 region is CASSQGVSFSYEQYF. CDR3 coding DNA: TGTGCCAGCAGCCAAGGGGTGTCTTTCTCCTACGAGCAGTACTTC.

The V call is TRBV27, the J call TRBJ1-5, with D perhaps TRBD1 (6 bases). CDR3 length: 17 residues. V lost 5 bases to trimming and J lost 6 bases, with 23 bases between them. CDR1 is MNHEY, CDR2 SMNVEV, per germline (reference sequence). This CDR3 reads CASSPYSGHLTGQPQHF. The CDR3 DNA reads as TGTGCCAGCAGTCCTTACTCGGGACACCTGACGGGTCAGCCCCAGCATTTT.

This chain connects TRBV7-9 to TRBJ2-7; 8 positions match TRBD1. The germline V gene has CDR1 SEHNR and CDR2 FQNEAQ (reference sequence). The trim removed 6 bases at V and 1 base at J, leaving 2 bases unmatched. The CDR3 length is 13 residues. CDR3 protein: CASRRQGSYEQYF. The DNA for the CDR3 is TGTGCCAGCAGGCGACAGGGGTCCTACGAGCAGTACTTC.

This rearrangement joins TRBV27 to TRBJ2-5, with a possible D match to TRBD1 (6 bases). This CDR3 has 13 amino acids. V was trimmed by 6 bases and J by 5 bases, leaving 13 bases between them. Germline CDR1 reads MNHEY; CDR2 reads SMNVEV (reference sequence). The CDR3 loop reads CASSRGGWETQYF. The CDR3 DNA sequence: TGTGCCAGCAGCCGAGGGGGTTGGGAGACCCAGTACTTC.